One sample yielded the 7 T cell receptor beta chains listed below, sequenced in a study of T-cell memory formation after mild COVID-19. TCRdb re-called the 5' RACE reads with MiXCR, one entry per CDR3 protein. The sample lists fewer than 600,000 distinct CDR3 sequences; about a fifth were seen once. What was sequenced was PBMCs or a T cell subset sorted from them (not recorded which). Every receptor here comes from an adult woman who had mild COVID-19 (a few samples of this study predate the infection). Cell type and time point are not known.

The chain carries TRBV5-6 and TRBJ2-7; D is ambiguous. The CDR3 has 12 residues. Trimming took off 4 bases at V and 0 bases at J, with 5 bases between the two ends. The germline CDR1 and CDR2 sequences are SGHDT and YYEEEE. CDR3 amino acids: CASSGLSYEQYF. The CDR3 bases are TGTGCCAGCAGCGGGCTCTCCTACGAGCAGTACTTC.

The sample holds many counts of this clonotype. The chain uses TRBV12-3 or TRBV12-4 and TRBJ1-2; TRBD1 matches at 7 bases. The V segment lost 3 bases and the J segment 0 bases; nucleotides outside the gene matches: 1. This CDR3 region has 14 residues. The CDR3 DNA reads TGTGCCAGCAGTTTGGGACAGCCTAACTATGGCTACACCTTC. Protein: CASSLGQPNYGYTF.

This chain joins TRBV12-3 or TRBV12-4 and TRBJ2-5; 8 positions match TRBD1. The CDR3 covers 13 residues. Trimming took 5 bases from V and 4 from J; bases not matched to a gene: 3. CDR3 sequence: CASSVDRVETQYF. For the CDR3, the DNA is TGTGCCAGCAGTGTGGACAGGGTAGAGACCCAGTACTTC.

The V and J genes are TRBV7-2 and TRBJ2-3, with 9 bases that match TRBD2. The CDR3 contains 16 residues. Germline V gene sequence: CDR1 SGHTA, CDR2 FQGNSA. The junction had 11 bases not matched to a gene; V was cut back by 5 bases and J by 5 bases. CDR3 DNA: TGTGCCAGCAGCCCCAGAGGTCTAGCGGGACAAGATACGCAGTATTTT. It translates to CASSPRGLAGQDTQYF. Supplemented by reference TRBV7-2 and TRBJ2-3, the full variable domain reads GAGVSQSPSNKVTEKGKDVELRCDPISGHTALYWYRQSLGQGLEFLIYFQGNSAPDKSGLPSDRFSAERTGGSVSTLTIQRTQQEDSAVYLCASSPRGLAGQDTQYFGPGTRLTVL.

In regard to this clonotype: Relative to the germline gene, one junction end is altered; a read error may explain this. The CDR3 DNA sequence: TGTGCCAGCAGTGAAGCCGGGGGCTCGGGACTACCGATCGCTTTT. It specifies CASSEAGGSGLPIAF. The chain links TRBV6-1 to TRBJ1-4; possible D gene TRBD1, 6 bases. Germline-derived CDR1 and CDR2 are MNHNS and SASEGT. The CDR3 totals 15 residues.

The CDR3 reads CASRTSGRSEQFF. The DNA of the CDR3 is TGTGCCAGCAGGACTAGCGGGAGAAGTGAGCAGTTCTTC. The genes are TRBV6-5 and TRBJ2-1; 12 bases fit TRBD2. This CDR3 contains 13 residues. The J segment lost 9 bases and the V segment lost 6 bases, leaving 3 bases of the junction unmatched. Germline loops: CDR1 MNHEY, CDR2 SVGAGI.

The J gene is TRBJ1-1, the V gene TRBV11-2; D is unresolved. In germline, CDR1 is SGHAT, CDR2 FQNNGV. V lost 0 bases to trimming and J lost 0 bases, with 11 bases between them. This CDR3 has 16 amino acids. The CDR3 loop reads CASSLEAGRVNTEAFF. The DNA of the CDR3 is TGTGCCAGCAGCTTAGAGGCCGGAAGAGTGAACACTGAAGCTTTCTTT.